Reported below is one T cell receptor beta chain. Its specificity is not known. Sequenced by immunoSEQ multiplex PCR; TCRdb stores in-frame clones only, minus some. The sample has about 400,000 clones; roughly nine tenths are singletons. These data belong to a study of Ad26.COV2.S vaccination and SARS-CoV-2 variants. V gave up 0 bases and J gave up 0 bases, with 3 bases separating them. Germline CDR1 MNHEY, CDR2 SVGAGI. The CDR3 is 15 amino acids. Treatment defined: roughly 18 received Ad26.COV2.S at low or high dose, single or two shots; several received placebo; per-sample allocation not given. Specimens were obtained on day 63 following the first vaccine or placebo injection. The study, taken as a whole, reports: Breadth and depth estimates from TCRs may understate total T cell responses.

The sequenced sample was peripheral blood, obtained in a trial of Ad26.COV2.S vaccine versus placebo. The gene calls are TRBV6-5 and TRBJ2-6; D uncertain. This sequence was found in a person between 18 and 60 years old who received the Ad26.COV2.S COVID-19 vaccine or a placebo. The chain's CDR3 is CASSYSLSGANVLTF. CDR3 in DNA: TGTGCCAGCAGTTACTCTCTCTCTGGGGCCAACGTCCTGACTTTC.